The 17 T cell receptor beta chains below come from one sample, sequenced in a study of T-cell memory formation after mild COVID-19. TCRdb itself ran the 5' RACE reads through MiXCR, one entry per CDR3 protein. Here the sample spans 450,000 or so distinct CDR3 sequences, 25% being singletons. The source material was PBMCs or a T cell subset sorted from them (not recorded which). The receptor source for this set is an adult woman who had mild COVID-19 (a few samples of this study predate the infection). Cell type and time point are not known.

The rearrangement joins TRBV20-1 to TRBJ1-1; D is perhaps TRBD1 (5 bases). Germline V gives CDR1 DFQATT, CDR2 SNEGSKA (reference sequence). V was cut by 0 bases and J by 3 bases, with 17 bases left in between. The CDR3 totals 16 residues. CDR3 bases: TGCAGTGCTAGAGATCTTGGGACTCCGGGGCACACTGAAGCTTTCTTT. Translated: CSARDLGTPGHTEAFF.

The rearrangement uses TRBV20-1 and TRBJ2-1; possibly TRBD2 for D (5 bases). V was pared by 0 bases and J by 12 bases, with 9 bases between. The germline V gene has CDR1 DFQATT and CDR2 SNEGSKA (reference sequence). The CDR3 has 11 residues. The DNA for the CDR3 is TGCAGTGCTAGAGATGGCGGGTTGCAGTTCTTC. The encoded protein is CSARDGGLQFF.

The CDR3 loop is CASSFEGPTDTQYF. In nucleotides, the CDR3 is TGTGCCAGCAGCTTTGAGGGGCCCACAGATACGCAGTATTTT. V is TRBV11-1 and J is TRBJ2-3; D may match TRBD1 or TRBD2 (5 bases each). The CDR3 length is 14 residues. Trimming cost V 3 bases and J 2 bases, with 9 bases left between them. Germline CDR1 reads SGHAT; CDR2 reads FQDESV (reference sequence).

The chain couples TRBV15 to TRBJ1-1; 8 nucleotides line up with TRBD1. Germline CDR1 is LNHNV and CDR2 is YYDKDF (reference sequence). The V and J ends lost 8 bases and 0 bases, in that order; junction bases with no gene match: 5. The CDR3 covers 14 residues. The CDR3: CATGQGAMNTEAFF. In nucleotides, the CDR3 is TGTGCCACCGGGCAGGGGGCCATGAACACTGAAGCTTTCTTT.

The V and J genes are TRBV27 and TRBJ2-1; 7 nucleotides line up with TRBD2. The CDR3 loop spans 15 amino acids. The J segment lost 7 bases and the V segment lost 3 bases, leaving 9 bases of the junction unmatched. Germline V gene lookup returns CDR1 MNHEY and CDR2 SMNVEV (reference sequence). The CDR3 spells CASSLWRESKNEQFF. DNA for the CDR3: TGTGCCAGCAGTTTGTGGCGGGAGAGTAAAAATGAGCAGTTCTTC.

The chain is built from TRBV19 and TRBJ1-2; D is uncertain. Between the trimmed V and J ends, which lost 5 bases and 7 bases, there was a span of 14 bases. This CDR3 region has 13 residues. Looked up from germline, CDR1 is LNHDA and CDR2 is SQIVND (reference sequence). CDR3 sequence reads: CASSQAPWRGYTF. CDR3 in DNA: TGTGCCAGTAGTCAGGCGCCTTGGCGTGGCTACACCTTC.

The chain has TRBV9 and TRBJ2-6; D remains ambiguous. Trimming left V 0 bases short and J 0 bases short, with 4 bases between. The CDR3 extends over 15 amino acids. Germline V lookup: CDR1 SGDLS, CDR2 YYNGEE. The CDR3, as DNA: TGTGCCAGCAGCGTAGTGGTCTCTGGGGCCAACGTCCTGACTTTC. It encodes CASSVVVSGANVLTF.

This clonotype was counted only a few times. The rearrangement uses TRBV15 and TRBJ2-7, with unresolved D. The CDR3 is 14 amino acids. From germline, CDR1 is LNHNV and CDR2 YYDKDF (reference sequence). The ends were cut back, 0 bases at V and 0 bases at J, with 6 bases in the middle. CDR3 in amino acids: CATSREGLSYEQYF. CDR3 coding DNA: TGTGCCACCAGCAGAGAGGGCCTCTCCTACGAGCAGTACTTC.

V gene TRBV3-1 combines with J gene TRBJ1-2; D gene uncertain. The V and J ends lost 3 bases and 7 bases respectively, with 21 bases between them. This CDR3 region has 16 residues. In germline, CDR1 is LGHDT, CDR2 YNNKEL (reference sequence). The CDR3, as DNA: TGTGCCAGCAGCCAGGCACACCGGAAGGTTGGGAGTGGCTACACCTTC. It specifies CASSQAHRKVGSGYTF.

The J gene is TRBJ2-7, the V gene TRBV4-2; TRBD2 aligns across 8 bases. Germline V gene lookup returns CDR1 LGHNA and CDR2 YNFKEQ. The CDR3 is 15 residues long. After removal of 6 bases from V and 0 bases from J, the junction contained 7 bases not matched to a gene. The CDR3 is CASRPSGSVSYEQYF. CDR3 nucleotides: TGTGCCAGCAGACCTAGCGGGTCTGTCTCCTACGAGCAGTACTTC.

This clonotype occurred many times. This sequence joins TRBV30 and TRBJ2-5; tentative D call: TRBD2 (6 bases). Germline CDR1 and CDR2: GTSNPN and SVGIG (reference sequence). V lost 3 bases to trimming and J lost 1 base, with 12 bases between them. CDR3 length: 14 amino acids. CDR3 protein: CAWRGGQTQETQYF. The CDR3 nucleotides read TGTGCCTGGAGAGGAGGGCAAACCCAAGAGACCCAGTACTTC.

The chain has TRBV5-8 and TRBJ2-1; 7 nucleotides line up with TRBD2. The CDR3 extends over 16 amino acids. Germline V lookup: CDR1 SGHTS, CDR2 YDEGEE. V lost 0 bases, J lost 2 bases, and 5 bases stayed unmatched. The CDR3: CASSLESSGPYNEQFF. CDR3 DNA sequence: TGTGCCAGCAGCTTGGAGTCTAGCGGACCCTACAATGAGCAGTTCTTC.

This clonotype was counted only a few times. The gene calls are TRBV12-3 or TRBV12-4 and TRBJ2-7, with D possibly matching TRBD1 (5 bases). The CDR3 loop spans 15 amino acids. Trimming took off 0 bases at V and 5 bases at J, with 14 bases between the two ends. CDR3 loop: CASSLAPSGFHEQYF. The CDR3, as DNA: TGTGCCAGCAGTTTAGCCCCGTCAGGGTTTCACGAGCAGTACTTC.

This clonotype showed up just a few times. The chain carries TRBV7-2 and TRBJ2-3, with D unclear. The CDR3 runs to 15 residues. Germline values: CDR1 SGHTA, CDR2 FQGNSA. V was trimmed by 3 bases and J by 2 bases, leaving 12 bases between them. CDR3 protein: CASSFGWTATDTQYF. The CDR3 bases are TGTGCCAGCAGCTTTGGGTGGACGGCCACAGATACGCAGTATTTT.

The rearrangement uses TRBV5-8 and TRBJ2-4; D not certain. The germline gives CDR1 SGHTS, CDR2 YDEGEE. The V and J ends lost 4 bases and 0 bases respectively, with 8 bases between them. The CDR3 consists of 14 residues. The CDR3 DNA follows: TGTGCCAGCAGCCCCCGACTAGCCAAAAACATTCAGTACTTC. Residues: CASSPRLAKNIQYF.

The chain uses TRBV5-1 and TRBJ2-1, with 8 nucleotides matching TRBD2. V gave up 6 bases and J gave up 2 bases; unmatched junction bases: 10. The germline gives CDR1 SGHRS, CDR2 YFSETQ. The CDR3 covers 16 residues. This CDR3 is CASTFGGGGPYNEQFF. As DNA, the CDR3 is TGCGCCAGCACTTTCGGGGGGGGCGGCCCCTACAATGAGCAGTTCTTC.

This clonotype has just a few counts. The chain is built from TRBV6-5 and TRBJ2-7; TRBD1 agrees at 8 bases. Germline V lookup: CDR1 MNHEY, CDR2 SVGAGI. The trim removed 5 bases at V and 9 bases at J, leaving 12 bases unmatched. CDR3 length: 14 residues. Here the CDR3 DNA reads TGTGCCAGCAGTCTTGGGACAGGTGCCTGGATGCAGTACTTC. It specifies CASSLGTGAWMQYF.